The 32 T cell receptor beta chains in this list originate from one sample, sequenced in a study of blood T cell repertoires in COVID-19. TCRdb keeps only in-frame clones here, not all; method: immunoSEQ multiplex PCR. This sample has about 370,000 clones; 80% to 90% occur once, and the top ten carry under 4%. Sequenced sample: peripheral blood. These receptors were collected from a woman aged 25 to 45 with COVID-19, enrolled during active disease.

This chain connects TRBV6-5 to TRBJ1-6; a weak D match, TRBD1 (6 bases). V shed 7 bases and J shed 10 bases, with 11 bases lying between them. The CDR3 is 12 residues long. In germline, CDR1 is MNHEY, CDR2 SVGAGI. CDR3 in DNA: TGTGCCAGCACCTCAGGGGTCTCACCCCTCCACTTT. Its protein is CASTSGVSPLHF.

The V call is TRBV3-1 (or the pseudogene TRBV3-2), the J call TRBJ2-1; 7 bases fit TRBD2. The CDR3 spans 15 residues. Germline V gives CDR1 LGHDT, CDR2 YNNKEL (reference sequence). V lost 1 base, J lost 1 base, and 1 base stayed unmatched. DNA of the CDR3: TGTGCCAGCAGCCAAGGGCGGGGGTCCTACAATGAGCAGTTCTTC. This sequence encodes CASSQGRGSYNEQFF.

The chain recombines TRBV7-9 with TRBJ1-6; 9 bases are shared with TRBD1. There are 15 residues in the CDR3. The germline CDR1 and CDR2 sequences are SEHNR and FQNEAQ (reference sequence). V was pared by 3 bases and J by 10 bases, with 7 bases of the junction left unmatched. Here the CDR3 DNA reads TGTGCCAGCAGCTTGATGGGACAGGGAGCATCACCCCTCCACTTT. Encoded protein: CASSLMGQGASPLHF.

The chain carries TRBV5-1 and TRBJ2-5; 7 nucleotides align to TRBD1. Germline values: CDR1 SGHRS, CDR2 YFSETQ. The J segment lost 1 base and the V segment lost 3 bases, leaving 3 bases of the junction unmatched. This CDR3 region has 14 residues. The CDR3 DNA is TGCGCCAGCAGCTACCGGGACAGCCAAGAGACCCAGTACTTC. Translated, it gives CASSYRDSQETQYF.

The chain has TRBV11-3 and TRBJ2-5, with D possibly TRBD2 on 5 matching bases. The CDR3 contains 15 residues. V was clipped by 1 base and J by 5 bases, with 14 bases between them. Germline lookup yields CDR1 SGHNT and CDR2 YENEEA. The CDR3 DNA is TGTGCCAGCAGCTTAGTTTCAACCTCGGGGGAGACCCAGTACTTC. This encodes CASSLVSTSGETQYF.

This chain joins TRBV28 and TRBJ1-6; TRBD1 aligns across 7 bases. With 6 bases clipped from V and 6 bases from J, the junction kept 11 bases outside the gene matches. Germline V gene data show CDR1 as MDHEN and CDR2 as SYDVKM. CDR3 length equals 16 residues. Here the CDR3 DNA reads TGTGCCAGCAGATCAGCCGGGACAGAAAGTAATTCACCCCTCCACTTT. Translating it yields CASRSAGTESNSPLHF.

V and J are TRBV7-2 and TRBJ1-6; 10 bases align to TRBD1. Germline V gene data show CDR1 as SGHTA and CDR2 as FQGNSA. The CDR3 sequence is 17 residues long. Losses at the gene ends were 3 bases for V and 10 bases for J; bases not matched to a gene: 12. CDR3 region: CASSFWRPGQGRSPLHF. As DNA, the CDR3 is TGTGCCAGCAGCTTTTGGCGCCCGGGACAGGGGAGGTCACCCCTCCACTTT. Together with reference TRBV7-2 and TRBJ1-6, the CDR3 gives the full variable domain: GAGVSQSPSNKVTEKGKDVELRCDPISGHTALYWYRQSLGQGLEFLIYFQGNSAPDKSGLPSDRFSAERTGGSVSTLTIQRTQQEDSAVYLCASSFWRPGQGRSPLHFGNGTRLTVT.

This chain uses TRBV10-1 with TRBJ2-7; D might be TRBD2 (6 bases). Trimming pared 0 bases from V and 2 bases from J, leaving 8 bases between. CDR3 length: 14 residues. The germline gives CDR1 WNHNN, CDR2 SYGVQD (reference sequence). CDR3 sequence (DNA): TGCGCCAGCAGTGAGTCAGCGGGCCCCTACGAGCAGTACTTC. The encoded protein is CASSESAGPYEQYF.

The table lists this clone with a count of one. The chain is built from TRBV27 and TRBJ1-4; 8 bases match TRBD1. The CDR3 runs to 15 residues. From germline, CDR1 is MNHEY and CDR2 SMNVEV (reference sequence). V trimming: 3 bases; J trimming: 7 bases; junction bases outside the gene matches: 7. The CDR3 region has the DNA TGTGCCAGCAGTTTGCTTCAGGGGGCAGGTGAAAAACTGTTTTTT. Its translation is CASSLLQGAGEKLFF.

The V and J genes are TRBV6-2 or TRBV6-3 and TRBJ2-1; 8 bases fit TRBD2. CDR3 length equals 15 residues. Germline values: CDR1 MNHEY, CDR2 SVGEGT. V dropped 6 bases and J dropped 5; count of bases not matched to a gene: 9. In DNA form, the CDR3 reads TGTGCCAGCAGACCTGGAGGTAGCGGGAACAATGAGCAGTTCTTC. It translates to CASRPGGSGNNEQFF.

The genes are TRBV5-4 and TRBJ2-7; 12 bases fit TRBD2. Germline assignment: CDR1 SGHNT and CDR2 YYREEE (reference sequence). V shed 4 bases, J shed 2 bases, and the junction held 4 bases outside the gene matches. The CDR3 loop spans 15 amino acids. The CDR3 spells CASSLGLAGTYEQYF. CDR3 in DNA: TGTGCCAGCAGCCTAGGACTAGCGGGGACCTACGAGCAGTACTTC.

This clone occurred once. CDR3 nucleotide sequence: TGTGCCACCACATCCGGGACAGCTAGCACAGATACGCAGTATTTT. This sequence encodes CATTSGTASTDTQYF. The chain is built from TRBV15 and TRBJ2-3; 7 nucleotides align to TRBD1. This CDR3 has 15 amino acids. Germline V gene lookup returns CDR1 LNHNV and CDR2 YYDKDF (reference sequence). V lost 7 bases, J lost 0 bases, and 7 bases stayed unmatched.

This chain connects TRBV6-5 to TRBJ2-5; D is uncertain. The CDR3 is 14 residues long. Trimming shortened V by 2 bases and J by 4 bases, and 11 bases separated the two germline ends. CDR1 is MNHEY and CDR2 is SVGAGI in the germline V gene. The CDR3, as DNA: TGTGCCAGCAGTTACCTTGGCCCCAGAGAGACCCAGTACTTC. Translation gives CASSYLGPRETQYF.

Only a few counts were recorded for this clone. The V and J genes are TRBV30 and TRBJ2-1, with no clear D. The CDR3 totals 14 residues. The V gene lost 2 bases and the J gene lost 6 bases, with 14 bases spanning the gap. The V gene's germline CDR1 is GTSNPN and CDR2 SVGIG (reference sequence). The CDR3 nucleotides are TGTGCCTGGAGTCACATCCCTGCACGCAATGAGCAGTTCTTC. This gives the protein CAWSHIPARNEQFF. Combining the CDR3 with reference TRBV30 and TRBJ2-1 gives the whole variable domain SQTIHQWPATLVQPVGSPLSLECTVEGTSNPNLYWYRQAAGRGLQLLFYSVGIGQISSEVPQNLSASRPQDRQFILSSKKLLLSDSGFYLCAWSHIPARNEQFFGPGTRLTVL.

Here the CDR3 DNA reads TGTGCCACCAGCAGAGATATGGGGGGGGAGACCCAGTACTTC. Translation: CATSRDMGGETQYF. The chain is built from TRBV15 and TRBJ2-5; 7 positions agree with TRBD2. Germline CDR1 is LNHNV and CDR2 is YYDKDF (reference sequence). Trimming at V came to 0 bases and at J to 5 bases, leaving 3 bases not matched to a gene. This CDR3 contains 14 residues.

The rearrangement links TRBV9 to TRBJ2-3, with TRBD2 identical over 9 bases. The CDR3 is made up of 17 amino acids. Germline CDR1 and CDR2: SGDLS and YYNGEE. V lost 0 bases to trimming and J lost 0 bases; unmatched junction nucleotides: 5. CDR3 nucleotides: TGTGCCAGCAGCGTAGCGGCTAGCGGGGCTAGCACAGATACGCAGTATTTT. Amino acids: CASSVAASGASTDTQYF.

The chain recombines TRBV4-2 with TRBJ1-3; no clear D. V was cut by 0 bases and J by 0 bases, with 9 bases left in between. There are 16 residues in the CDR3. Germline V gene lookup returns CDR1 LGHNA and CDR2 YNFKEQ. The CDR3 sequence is CASSQEASSSGNTIYF. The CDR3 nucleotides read TGTGCCAGCAGCCAAGAAGCTAGCTCCTCTGGAAACACCATATATTTT.

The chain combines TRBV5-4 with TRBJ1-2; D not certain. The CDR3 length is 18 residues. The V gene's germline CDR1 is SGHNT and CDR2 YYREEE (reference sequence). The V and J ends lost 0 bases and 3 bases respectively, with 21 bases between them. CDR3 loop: CASSLGTYRETFDYGYTF. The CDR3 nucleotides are TGTGCCAGCAGCTTGGGAACTTACAGAGAAACATTCGACTATGGCTACACCTTC.

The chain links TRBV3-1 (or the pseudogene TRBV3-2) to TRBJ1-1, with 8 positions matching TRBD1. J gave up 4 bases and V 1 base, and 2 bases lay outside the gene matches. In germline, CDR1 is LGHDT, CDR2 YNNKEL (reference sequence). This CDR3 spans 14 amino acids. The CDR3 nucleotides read TGTGCCAGCAGCCAAGGCACAGGGGGCACTGAAGCTTTCTTT. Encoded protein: CASSQGTGGTEAFF.

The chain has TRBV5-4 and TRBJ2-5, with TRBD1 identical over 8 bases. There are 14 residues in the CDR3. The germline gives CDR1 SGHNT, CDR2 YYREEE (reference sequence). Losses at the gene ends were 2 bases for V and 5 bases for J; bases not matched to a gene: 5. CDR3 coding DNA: TGTGCCAGCAGCTTACGACAGGGGAAGGAGACCCAGTACTTC. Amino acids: CASSLRQGKETQYF.

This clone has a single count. The chain's CDR3 is CASSPFWGGGDQPQHF. The CDR3 DNA reads TGTGCCAGCAGTCCCTTTTGGGGGGGTGGGGATCAGCCCCAGCATTTT. The gene calls are TRBV27 and TRBJ1-5; tentative D call: TRBD1 (5 bases). Trimming removed 5 bases at V and 5 bases at J, with 19 bases between. CDR3 size: 16 residues. Germline values: CDR1 MNHEY, CDR2 SMNVEV (reference sequence).

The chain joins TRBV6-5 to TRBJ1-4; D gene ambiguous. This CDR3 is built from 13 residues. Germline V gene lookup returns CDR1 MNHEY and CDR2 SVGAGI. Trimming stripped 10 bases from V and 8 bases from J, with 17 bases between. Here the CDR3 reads CATRVVSGEKLFF. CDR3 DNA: TGTGCCACCCGGGTTGTTAGTGGCGAAAAACTGTTTTTT.

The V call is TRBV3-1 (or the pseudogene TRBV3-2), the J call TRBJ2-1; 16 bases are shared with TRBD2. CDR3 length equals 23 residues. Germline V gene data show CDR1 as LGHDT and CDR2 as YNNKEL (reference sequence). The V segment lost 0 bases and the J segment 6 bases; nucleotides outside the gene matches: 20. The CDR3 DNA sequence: TGTGCCAGCAGCCAAGATTCCCCAAGCCGAGGGACTAGCGGGGGGGTTTTTGGCAATGAGCAGTTCTTC. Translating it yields CASSQDSPSRGTSGGVFGNEQFF.

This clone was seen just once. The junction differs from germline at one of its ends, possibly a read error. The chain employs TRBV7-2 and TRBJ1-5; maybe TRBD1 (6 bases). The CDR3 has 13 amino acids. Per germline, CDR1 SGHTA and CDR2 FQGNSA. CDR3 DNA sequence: TGTGCCAGCACCTTAGGACAGAATCAGCCCCAGCATTTT. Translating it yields CASTLGQNQPQHF.

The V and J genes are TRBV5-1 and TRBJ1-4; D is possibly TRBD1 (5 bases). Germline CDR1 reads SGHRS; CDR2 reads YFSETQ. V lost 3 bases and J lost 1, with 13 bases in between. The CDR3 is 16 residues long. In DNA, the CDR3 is TGCGCCAGCAGCTCCAACCCAGACAGAACTAATGAAAAACTGTTTTTT. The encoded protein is CASSSNPDRTNEKLFF.

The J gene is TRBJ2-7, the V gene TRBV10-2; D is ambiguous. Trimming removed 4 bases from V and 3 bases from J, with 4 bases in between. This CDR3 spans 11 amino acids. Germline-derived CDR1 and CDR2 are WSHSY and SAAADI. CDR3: CASSAVYEQYF. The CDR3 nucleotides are TGCGCCAGCAGTGCCGTCTACGAGCAGTACTTC.

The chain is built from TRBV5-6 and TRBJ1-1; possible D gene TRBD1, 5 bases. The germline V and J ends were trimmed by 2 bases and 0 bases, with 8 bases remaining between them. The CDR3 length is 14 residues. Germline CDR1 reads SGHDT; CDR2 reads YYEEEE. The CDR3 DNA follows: TGTGCCAGCAGCTTTCGGGGGTTGAACACTGAAGCTTTCTTT. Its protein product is CASSFRGLNTEAFF.

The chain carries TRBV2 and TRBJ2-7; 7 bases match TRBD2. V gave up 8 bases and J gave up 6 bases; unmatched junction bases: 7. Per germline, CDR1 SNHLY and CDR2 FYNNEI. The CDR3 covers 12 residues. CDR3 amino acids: CASPGGRGEQYF. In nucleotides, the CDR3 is TGTGCCAGCCCGGGGGGAAGGGGCGAGCAGTACTTC. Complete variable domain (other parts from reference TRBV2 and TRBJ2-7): EPEVTQTPSHQVTQMGQEVILRCVPISNHLYFYWYRQILGQKVEFLVSFYNNEISEKSEIFDDQFSVERPDGSNFTLKIRSTKLEDSAMYFCASPGGRGEQYFGPGTRLTVT.

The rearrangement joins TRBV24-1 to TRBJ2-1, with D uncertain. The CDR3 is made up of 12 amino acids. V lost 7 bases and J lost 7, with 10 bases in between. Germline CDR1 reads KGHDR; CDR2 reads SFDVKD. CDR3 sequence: CATSVYGNEQFF. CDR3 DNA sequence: TGTGCCACCAGCGTCTACGGGAATGAGCAGTTCTTC.

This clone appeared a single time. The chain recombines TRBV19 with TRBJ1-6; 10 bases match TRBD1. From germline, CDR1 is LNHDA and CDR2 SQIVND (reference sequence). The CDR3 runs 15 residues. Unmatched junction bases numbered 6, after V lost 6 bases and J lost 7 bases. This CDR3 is CASSPTGGVNSPLHF. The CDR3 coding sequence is TGTGCCAGTAGCCCGACAGGGGGCGTCAATTCACCCCTCCACTTT.

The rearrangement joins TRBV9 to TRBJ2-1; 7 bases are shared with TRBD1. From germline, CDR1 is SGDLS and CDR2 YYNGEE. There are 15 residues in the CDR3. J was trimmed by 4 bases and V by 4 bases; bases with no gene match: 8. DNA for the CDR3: TGTGCCAGCAGCAGCACGGGACAGCCTTACAATGAGCAGTTCTTC. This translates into CASSSTGQPYNEQFF.

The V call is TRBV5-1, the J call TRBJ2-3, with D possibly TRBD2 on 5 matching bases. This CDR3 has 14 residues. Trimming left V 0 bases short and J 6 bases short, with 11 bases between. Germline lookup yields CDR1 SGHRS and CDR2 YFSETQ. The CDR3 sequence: CASSLAGVDDTQYF. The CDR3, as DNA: TGCGCCAGCAGCTTGGCCGGGGTCGACGATACGCAGTATTTT.